Below are 10 T cell receptor beta chains sequenced from a single sample in a study of T cell changes during pregnancy in multiple sclerosis. Here immunoSEQ multiplex PCR was the method, and the copy in TCRdb shows in-frame clones only, minus some. The sample records some 35,000 clones, roughly 90% being singletons. Specimen: CD4+ T cells from peripheral blood mononuclear cells, collected after pregnancy. These receptors were obtained from a female donor in good health, enrolled as a control in a pregnancy study.

The chain links TRBV27 to TRBJ2-3; tentatively, D is TRBD1 (5 bases). Germline V CDR1 and CDR2: MNHEY, SMNVEV (reference sequence). With 6 bases removed from V and 2 bases from J, the gap between germline ends came to 12 bases. The CDR3 runs to 14 residues. In DNA form, the CDR3 reads TGTGCCAGCAGACCTAGACAGATCACAGATACGCAGTATTTT. Its translation: CASRPRQITDTQYF.

This clone was observed a single time. This chain joins TRBV6-1 and TRBJ2-1, with 9 bases matching TRBD2. The trim removed 3 bases at V and 6 bases at J, leaving 12 bases unmatched. Germline CDR1 reads MNHNS; CDR2 reads SASEGT. The CDR3 covers 17 residues. In DNA form, the CDR3 reads TGTGCCAGCAGTGATGGGCGGGAGGGCCTCCGGGGCAATGAGCAGTTCTTC. The encoded protein is CASSDGREGLRGNEQFF.

This chain connects TRBV28 to TRBJ1-1, with 8 bases that match TRBD1. The CDR3 runs 15 residues. Germline V gene lookup returns CDR1 MDHEN and CDR2 SYDVKM. J gave up 2 bases and V 6 bases, and 8 bases lay outside the gene matches. CDR3 region: CASSPYGTGNTEAFF. In DNA form, the CDR3 reads TGTGCCAGCAGCCCCTATGGGACAGGAAACACTGAAGCTTTCTTT.

This chain connects TRBV7-9 to TRBJ2-1; 13 bases line up with TRBD2. The CDR3 loop spans 16 amino acids. J lost 7 bases, V lost 5 bases, and 8 bases had no gene match. In germline, CDR1 is SEHNR, CDR2 FQNEAQ (reference sequence). The CDR3 sequence: CASSGGLAGDRNEQFF. The DNA for the CDR3 is TGTGCCAGCAGCGGCGGACTAGCGGGGGATAGGAATGAGCAGTTCTTC.

V gene TRBV5-1 combines with J gene TRBJ2-5; D is uncertain. Germline lookup yields CDR1 SGHRS and CDR2 YFSETQ. Trimming pared 5 bases from V and 4 bases from J, leaving 21 bases between. The CDR3 totals 16 residues. Here the CDR3 reads CASRATGGSVRETQYF. The CDR3 DNA reads as TGCGCCAGCAGAGCAACTGGCGGCTCGGTGAGAGAGACCCAGTACTTC. The full variable domain, completed using reference TRBV5-1 and TRBJ2-5, is KAGVTQTPRYLIKTRGQQVTLSCSPISGHRSVSWYQQTPGQGLQFLFEYFSETQRNKGNFPGRFSGRQFSNSRSEMNVSTLELGDSALYLCASRATGGSVRETQYFGPGTRLLVL.

V and J are TRBV6-1 and TRBJ2-5; TRBD2 aligns across 10 bases. The junction had 9 bases not matched to a gene; V was cut back by 5 bases and J by 6 bases. Germline V gene sequence: CDR1 MNHNS, CDR2 SASEGT. This CDR3 is built from 15 residues. The CDR3 loop is CASSTQAGGPKTQYF. The CDR3 coding sequence is TGTGCCAGCAGTACTCAAGCGGGAGGGCCGAAGACCCAGTACTTC.

The chain links TRBV6-1 to TRBJ1-5; 10 positions agree with TRBD1. CDR1 is MNHNS and CDR2 is SASEGT in the germline V gene. The CDR3 loop spans 15 amino acids. Germline trimming cut 5 bases from V and 5 bases from J; bases unmatched to any gene: 6. This CDR3 is CASSWTGGFDQPQHF. CDR3 sequence (DNA): TGTGCCAGCAGTTGGACAGGGGGTTTTGATCAGCCCCAGCATTTT.

The chain couples TRBV28 to TRBJ2-1, with TRBD2 matching 12 bases. V lost 5 bases and J lost 9; bases outside the gene matches: 14. Germline-derived CDR1 and CDR2 are MDHEN and SYDVKM. CDR3 length: 17 residues. CDR3 DNA: TGTGCCAGCAGTGCGACTAGCGGGAGCCTCCTTTTATTTGAGCAGTTCTTC. Protein product: CASSATSGSLLLFEQFF.

J is TRBJ2-4 and V is TRBV5-4, with 11 bases lining up with TRBD2. With V trimmed by 4 bases and J by 8 bases, 5 bases remained unmatched. This CDR3 region has 14 residues. Germline V CDR1 and CDR2: SGHNT, YYREEE (reference sequence). The DNA for the CDR3 is TGTGCCAGCAGCCCGGGACTAGCGGTTGACATTCAGTACTTC. This gives the protein CASSPGLAVDIQYF. The complete variable domain, with remaining parts taken from reference TRBV5-4 and TRBJ2-4, reads ETGVTQSPTHLIKTRGQQVTLRCSSQSGHNTVSWYQQALGQGPQFIFQYYREEENGRGNFPPRFSGLQFPNYSSELNVNALELDDSALYLCASSPGLAVDIQYFGAGTRLSVL.

The chain joins TRBV6-5 to TRBJ1-1; D gene unclear. V shed 7 bases and J shed 2 bases, with 8 bases lying between them. Germline lookup yields CDR1 MNHEY and CDR2 SVGAGI. The CDR3 is made up of 12 amino acids. CDR3 DNA: TGTGCCAGCACCTCAGTTAACACTGAAGCTTTCTTT. Translated, it gives CASTSVNTEAFF.